This T cell receptor beta chain emerged from a study of blood T cells in healthy people across ages. Germline CDR1 is MNHNY and CDR2 is SVGAGI (reference sequence). The CDR3 runs 15 residues. Trimming took 7 bases from V and 2 from J, leaving 15 bases between them. Then a second PCR, running roughly 7 to 11 cycles, was carried out with a sample-barcoded 5' primer and a J-beta primer mix. One entry per CDR3 protein, called by TCRdb with MiXCR from the 5' RACE reads. The sample shows about 1.7 million distinct CDR3 sequences, 25% to 30% of them seen only once. This clonotype was detected ten times or more.

This TCR derives from a woman aged 25 to 45 in good health. The chain uses TRBV6-6 and TRBJ2-1; tentatively, D is TRBD1 or TRBD2 (6 bases each). The sequenced material came from blood. CDR3 sequence: CASTPRGAAYNEQFF. The CDR3, as DNA: TGTGCCAGCACTCCAAGGGGGGCTGCCTACAATGAGCAGTTCTTC.